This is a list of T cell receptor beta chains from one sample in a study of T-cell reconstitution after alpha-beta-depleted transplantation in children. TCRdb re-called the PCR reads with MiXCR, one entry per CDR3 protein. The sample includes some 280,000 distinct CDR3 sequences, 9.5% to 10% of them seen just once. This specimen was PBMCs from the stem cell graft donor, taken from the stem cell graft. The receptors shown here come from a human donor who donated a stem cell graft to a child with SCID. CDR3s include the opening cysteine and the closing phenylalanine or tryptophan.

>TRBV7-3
CASSSRGGYTF
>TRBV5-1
CASSSVLAGSTDTQYF
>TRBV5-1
CASSFTTGDTQYF
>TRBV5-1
CASSPLTGGDYGYTF
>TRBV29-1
CSVESLRGDTQYF
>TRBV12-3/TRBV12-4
CASSFTGGYEQYF
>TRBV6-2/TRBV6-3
CATMPGAVYEQYF
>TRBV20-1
CSARVRRGDTDTQYF
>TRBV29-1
CSVEEPQRTGGRMNTEAFF
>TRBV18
CASSPPGQGLRWEQFF
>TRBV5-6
CASSFRDVYGYTF
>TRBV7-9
CASSPGTGLAFF
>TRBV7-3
CASSARGGLYNEQFF
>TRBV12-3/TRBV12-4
CASSSIRGTQYF
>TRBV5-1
CASSWTGAYEQYF
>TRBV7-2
CASSPQPRGSSYNEQFF
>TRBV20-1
CSARDSESSYEQYF
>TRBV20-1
CSARERDNLGDYGYTF
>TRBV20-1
CSARDGLAGNKETQYF
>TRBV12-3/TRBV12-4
CASSFAVRDPLDNEQFF
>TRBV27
CASSTRQLAGAPYNEQFF
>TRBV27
CASSETGDNSPLHF
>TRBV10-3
CAISDSSPLHF
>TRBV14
CASSQDTGWAPLHF
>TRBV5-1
CASSLGSYNEQFF
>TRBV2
CASRATGGHSYNSPLHF
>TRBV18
CASSQGVQGVNYGYTF
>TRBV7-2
CASSWGSGRRSSPLHF
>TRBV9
CASSWQDQETQYF
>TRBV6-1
CASMHSLEQYF
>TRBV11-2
CASSLGGATDTQYF
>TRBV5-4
CASSGTKNNEQFF
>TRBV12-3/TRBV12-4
CASRLTGTGTGAFF
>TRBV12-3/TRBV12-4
CASSLADPYEQYF
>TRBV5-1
CASSLVWADTQYF
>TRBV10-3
CAMGPGTYNEQFF
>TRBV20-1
CSARDPTGASSYEQYF
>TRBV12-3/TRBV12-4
CASSPTGLVSQPQHF
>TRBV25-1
CASSNPVGYEQYF
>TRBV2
CASRWTGSNYGYTF